This T cell receptor beta chain was captured by sequencing in a study of early T cells in non-severe SARS-CoV-2 infection. Study context: Chains stayed unpaired after sequencing of bulk RNA from unsorted whole blood. Regarding the study as a whole: There was a bias toward anti-spike CD8 responses in VDJdb matching, which missed private and CD4 specificities.

Unique molecular identifier tags were affixed to discrete cDNA molecules. TCRdb re-called the 5' RACE reads with MiXCR, one entry per CDR3 protein. The table has tens of thousands of distinct CDR3 sequences, more than 8.5% seen once; the top ten hold roughly 15%. V gave up 8 bases and J gave up 8 bases; unmatched junction bases: 12. Per germline, CDR1 SQVTM and CDR2 ANQGSEA. There are 14 residues in the CDR3. This clonotype was seen only a few times. Its antigen is not identified. The source of this sequence is an adult who was a healthcare worker with PCR-confirmed SARS-CoV-2 infection or an uninfected control (not recorded which). The chain is built from TRBV29-1 and TRBJ2-1; 10 bases align to TRBD1. Sequenced here: whole blood, sampled at baseline. CDR3 nucleotide sequence: TGCAGCTCTGCCGGACAGGGGGGTAAATATGAGCAGTTCTTC. Translation: CSSAGQGGKYEQFF.